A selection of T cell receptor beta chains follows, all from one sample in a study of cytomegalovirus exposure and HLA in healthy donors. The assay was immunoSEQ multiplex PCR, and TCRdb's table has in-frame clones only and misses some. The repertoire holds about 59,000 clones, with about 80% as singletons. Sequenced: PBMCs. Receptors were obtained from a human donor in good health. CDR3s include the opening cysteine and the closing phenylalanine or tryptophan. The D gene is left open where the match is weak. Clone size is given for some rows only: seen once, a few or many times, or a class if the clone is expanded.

CASTPQGSYNEQFF	TGTGCCAGCACCCCACAGGGGTCCTACAATGAGCAGTTCTTC	TRBV4-2	TRBJ2-1	TRBD1	-	14
CASRGPNQPQHF	TGTGCCAGCAGGGGGCCCAATCAGCCCCAGCATTTT	TRBV28	TRBJ1-5	-	few	12
CAWGQGSGSPLHF	TGTGCCTGGGGACAGGGTAGCGGTTCACCCCTCCACTTT	TRBV30	TRBJ1-6	TRBD1	few	13
CASSLTSGGNNEQFF	TGTGCCAGCAGCCTGACTAGCGGGGGGAACAATGAGCAGTTCTTC	TRBV7-3	TRBJ2-1	TRBD2	-	15
CASSLTSRESPLHF	TGTGCCAGCAGTTTAACCAGCCGGGAGTCACCCCTCCACTTT	TRBV28	TRBJ1-6	-	-	14
CASSGGLADYNEQFF	TGTGCCAGCAGCGGAGGACTAGCGGACTACAATGAGCAGTTCTTC	TRBV7-3	TRBJ2-1	TRBD2	-	15
CASSPTGQGAAGNTIYF	TGTGCCAGCAGCCCCACCGGTCAGGGGGCGGCTGGAAACACCATATATTTT	TRBV5-6	TRBJ1-3	TRBD1	-	17
CASRATSGGYEQYF	TGTGCCAGCAGAGCGACTAGCGGGGGTTACGAGCAGTACTTC	TRBV2	TRBJ2-7	TRBD2	once	14
CASSYGEAEAFF	TGCGCCAGCAGTTACGGGGAGGCTGAAGCTTTCTTT	TRBV5-1	TRBJ1-1	-	-	12
CSAWETDTQYF	TGCAGTGCTTGGGAGACAGATACGCAGTATTTT	TRBV20-1	TRBJ2-3	-	few	11